These 26 T cell receptor beta chains were sequenced from one sample in a study of glioma-infiltrating T cells after dendritic cell vaccination. Clones were sequenced by immunoSEQ multiplex PCR, and TCRdb holds only the in-frame ones, with some missing. Among approximately 22,000 clones listed, 79% were seen once. Material: blood, obtained before dendritic cell vaccination. These receptors all stem from a human donor with glioblastoma.

The rearrangement joins TRBV15 to TRBJ1-5; D not certain. The V and J ends lost 1 base and 3 bases respectively, with 7 bases between them. Germline-derived CDR1 and CDR2 are LNHNV and YYDKDF (reference sequence). The CDR3 totals 14 residues. Here the CDR3 DNA reads TGTGCCACCAGCAGAGTTCAGTACAATCAGCCCCAGCATTTT. Translated, it gives CATSRVQYNQPQHF.

The rearrangement links TRBV10-3 to TRBJ2-2, with no clear D. The germline gives CDR1 ENHRY, CDR2 SYGVKD. The CDR3 sequence is 14 residues long. The V and J ends lost 6 bases and 4 bases respectively, with 12 bases between them. The CDR3 spells CAISFGRSTGELFF. In DNA, the CDR3 is TGTGCCATCAGCTTTGGCCGAAGCACCGGGGAGCTGTTTTTT.

The rearrangement joins TRBV7-9 to TRBJ2-7; D perhaps matches TRBD1 (6 bases). Germline V lookup: CDR1 SEHNR, CDR2 FQNEAQ (reference sequence). The CDR3 consists of 14 residues. Trimming removed 5 bases from V and 1 base from J, with 12 bases in between. DNA of the CDR3: TGTGCCAGCAGCCCCTGGACAGCATCCTACGAGCAGTACTTC. Amino acids: CASSPWTASYEQYF.

The V call is TRBV7-2, the J call TRBJ2-6; perhaps TRBD1 as D (5 bases). The germline gives CDR1 SGHTA, CDR2 FQGNSA. The length of the CDR3 is 17 residues. V lost 5 bases and J 1 base, leaving 15 bases between the germline ends. CDR3 coding DNA: TGTGCCAGCAGCATACGCCCCCAGGGATCTGGGGCCAACGTCCTGACTTTC. Translation: CASSIRPQGSGANVLTF. Together with reference TRBV7-2 and TRBJ2-6, the CDR3 gives the full variable domain: GAGVSQSPSNKVTEKGKDVELRCDPISGHTALYWYRQSLGQGLEFLIYFQGNSAPDKSGLPSDRFSAERTGGSVSTLTIQRTQQEDSAVYLCASSIRPQGSGANVLTFGAGSRLTVL.

In DNA, the CDR3 is TGTGCCAGCAGTGCCGGGACTCGAACGTTCTACAATGAGCAGTTCTTC. Translating it yields CASSAGTRTFYNEQFF. The chain combines TRBV2 with TRBJ2-1, with D maybe TRBD2 (6 bases). There are 16 residues in the CDR3. CDR1 is SNHLY and CDR2 is FYNNEI in the germline V gene. Trimming left V 4 bases short and J 3 bases short, with 16 bases between.

The V gene is TRBV23-1, the J gene TRBJ2-4; no clear D. TRBV23-1 is placed among ORFs of uncertain function. The CDR3 loop spans 17 amino acids. Trimming took off 4 bases at V and 0 bases at J, with 16 bases between the two ends. CDR3 in DNA: TGCGCCAGCAGTCCTCTAGGCGAGAACCTAGCCAAAAACATTCAGTACTTC. It encodes CASSPLGENLAKNIQYF.

The chain joins TRBV30 to TRBJ2-7; TRBD1 might be the D (6 bases). The germline gives CDR1 GTSNPN, CDR2 SVGIG (reference sequence). This CDR3 region has 14 residues. The ends were cut back, 4 bases at V and 2 bases at J, with 15 bases in the middle. This chain's CDR3 is CAWTLSAGAYEQYF. CDR3 nucleotides: TGTGCCTGGACCCTATCTGCAGGGGCCTACGAGCAGTACTTC.

V gene TRBV19 combines with J gene TRBJ2-7; 7 bases align to TRBD1. The trim removed 5 bases at V and 1 base at J, leaving 5 bases unmatched. This CDR3 spans 14 amino acids. The germline gives CDR1 LNHDA, CDR2 SQIVND (reference sequence). The CDR3 nucleotides read TGTGCCAGTAGTGATCCGGGACAGTCCTACGAGCAGTACTTC. Its translation is CASSDPGQSYEQYF.

This chain links TRBV5-5 with TRBJ1-6; 8 nucleotides agree with TRBD1. The CDR3 consists of 17 residues. Losses at the gene ends were 3 bases for V and 9 bases for J; bases not matched to a gene: 14. Per germline, CDR1 SGHKS and CDR2 YYEKEE (reference sequence). The CDR3 protein is CASSSPSTGTGISPLHF. The CDR3 DNA reads as TGTGCCAGCAGCTCTCCGTCGACCGGGACAGGCATTTCACCCCTCCACTTT.

This chain uses TRBV5-6 with TRBJ2-5; no firm D call. Trimming took off 4 bases at V and 5 bases at J, with 15 bases between the two ends. Germline V lookup: CDR1 SGHDT, CDR2 YYEEEE. The CDR3 runs to 14 residues. In nucleotides, the CDR3 is TGTGCCAGCAGCCCGAAGTTGGCCTTGGAGACCCAGTACTTC. Residues: CASSPKLALETQYF.

This chain connects TRBV5-3 to TRBJ1-5; 9 nucleotides agree with TRBD1. TRBV5-3 is an open reading frame whose function is uncertain. The CDR3 sequence is 16 residues long. V lost 5 bases to trimming and J lost 3 bases; unmatched junction nucleotides: 9. The CDR3 DNA is TGTGCCAGAAGTTCCGAAATACAGGGGGCCAATCAGCCCCAGCATTTT. Its protein is CARSSEIQGANQPQHF.

This clone was seen a few times. The V call is TRBV29-1, the J call TRBJ2-7, with TRBD2 matching 11 bases. Germline values: CDR1 SQVTM, CDR2 ANQGSEA. Trimming took 4 bases from V and 4 from J; bases not matched to a gene: 3. The CDR3 sequence is 13 residues long. The CDR3 sequence: CSVGLAGLYEQYF. The CDR3 nucleotides are TGCAGCGTTGGACTAGCGGGATTATACGAGCAGTACTTC.

The chain carries TRBV9 and TRBJ2-3; perhaps TRBD1 as D (6 bases). Trimming removed 4 bases at V and 4 bases at J, with 13 bases between. The CDR3 contains 14 residues. Germline CDR1 is SGDLS and CDR2 is YYNGEE. The CDR3 region is CASSYRVVADTQYF. The CDR3 DNA is TGTGCCAGCAGCTACAGGGTCGTCGCAGATACGCAGTATTTT.

CDR3 residues: CASSLTGGSVETQYF. CDR3 sequence (DNA): TGTGCCAGCAGTTTGACAGGGGGCTCGGTAGAGACCCAGTACTTC. The chain recombines TRBV27 with TRBJ2-5; 10 bases align to TRBD1. The CDR3 is 15 amino acids. The junction had 5 bases not matched to a gene; V was cut back by 3 bases and J by 4 bases. Germline loops: CDR1 MNHEY, CDR2 SMNVEV (reference sequence).

The chain uses TRBV7-3 and TRBJ2-7; 7 bases agree with TRBD2. The CDR3 loop spans 14 amino acids. V was pared by 4 bases and J by 2 bases, with 5 bases of the junction left unmatched. CDR1 is SGHTA and CDR2 is FQGTGA in the germline V gene. DNA for the CDR3: TGTGCCAGCAGCTCCGGACTAGGCCCCTACGAGCAGTACTTC. It is translated as CASSSGLGPYEQYF. Filled out from reference TRBV7-3 and TRBJ2-7, the complete variable domain reads GAGVSQTPSNKVTEKGKYVELRCDPISGHTALYWYRQSLGQGPEFLIYFQGTGAADDSGLPNDRFFAVRPEGSVSTLKIQRTERGDSAVYLCASSSGLGPYEQYFGPGTRLTVT.

The chain has TRBV11-2 and TRBJ1-3, with no clear D. V was clipped by 0 bases and J by 0 bases, with 12 bases between them. This CDR3 comprises 17 residues. CDR1 is SGHAT and CDR2 is FQNNGV in the germline V gene. CDR3 in DNA: TGTGCCAGCAGCTTAGATCAGGAGGTCTACTCTGGAAACACCATATATTTT. Translated, it gives CASSLDQEVYSGNTIYF. Full variable domain (outside the CDR3, taken from reference TRBV11-2 and TRBJ1-3): EAGVAQSPRYKIIEKRQSVAFWCNPISGHATLYWYQQILGQGPKLLIQFQNNGVVDDSQLPKDRFSAERLKGVDSTLKIQPAKLEDSAVYLCASSLDQEVYSGNTIYFGEGSWLTVV.

The rearrangement uses TRBV6-1 and TRBJ2-4, with 11 positions matching TRBD2. The CDR3 has 17 residues. The V and J ends lost 4 bases and 0 bases, in that order; junction bases with no gene match: 5. CDR1 is MNHNS, CDR2 SASEGT, per germline. The CDR3 is CASSGLLAGEAKNIQYF. Written as DNA, the CDR3 is TGTGCCAGCAGTGGACTACTAGCGGGAGAAGCCAAAAACATTCAGTACTTC.

The V and J genes are TRBV7-2 and TRBJ1-3; tentatively, D is TRBD1 (6 bases). Per germline, CDR1 SGHTA and CDR2 FQGNSA. The CDR3 is 16 residues long. V lost 2 bases and J 1 base, leaving 12 bases between the germline ends. The CDR3 region has the DNA TGTGCCAGCAGCTTATCGATGAGGGGGTCTGGAAACACCATATATTTT. As protein: CASSLSMRGSGNTIYF.

Of note for this clone: Other nucleotide sequences in the sample specify the same CDR3. The J gene is TRBJ2-5, the V gene TRBV5-1, with TRBD2 matching over 7 bases. This CDR3 region has 14 residues. CDR1 SGHRS and CDR2 YFSETQ come from the germline V gene. Trimming cost V 4 bases and J 1 base; bases outside gene matches: 4. The CDR3 loop reads CASSPASGQETQYF. The DNA of the CDR3 is TGCGCCAGCAGCCCCGCTAGCGGCCAAGAGACCCAGTACTTC.

This sequence joins TRBV20-1 and TRBJ2-1, with D perhaps matching TRBD2 (6 bases). CDR3 length: 11 amino acids. V lost 6 bases to trimming and J lost 10 bases, with 13 bases between them. Per germline, CDR1 DFQATT and CDR2 SNEGSKA (reference sequence). The CDR3 coding sequence is TGCAGTGCCCCGCGGGAAGCAGAGCAGTTCTTC. Encoded protein: CSAPREAEQFF.

V gene TRBV28 combines with J gene TRBJ2-7, with D perhaps TRBD1 (6 bases). The germline CDR1 and CDR2 sequences are MDHEN and SYDVKM. The CDR3 contains 15 residues. V lost 4 bases and J lost 0, with 13 bases in between. The CDR3 DNA sequence: TGTGCCAGCAGTTACAGAGGGGGTAACTCCTACGAGCAGTACTTC. Translation: CASSYRGGNSYEQYF.

In this sample, this clone turned up a few times. The chain combines TRBV19 with TRBJ2-3, with TRBD1 matching 10 bases. Germline V CDR1 and CDR2: LNHDA, SQIVND (reference sequence). The CDR3 loop spans 15 amino acids. J was trimmed by 4 bases and V by 6 bases; bases with no gene match: 7. CDR3 DNA sequence: TGTGCCAGTAGCGCCGGGACAGGGGTTGCAGATACGCAGTATTTT. This encodes CASSAGTGVADTQYF.

The gene calls are TRBV5-1 and TRBJ1-2; 10 nucleotides align to TRBD1. From germline, CDR1 is SGHRS and CDR2 YFSETQ. The V and J ends lost 1 base and 4 bases, in that order; junction bases with no gene match: 10. This CDR3 contains 17 residues. The CDR3 here is CASSLSVRDRGGYGYTF. In DNA, the CDR3 is TGCGCCAGCAGCTTGAGTGTACGGGACAGGGGAGGCTATGGCTACACCTTC.

This chain connects TRBV30 to TRBJ1-2; D is undetermined. V gave up 0 bases and J gave up 3 bases, with 11 bases separating them. Per the germline V gene, CDR1 is GTSNPN and CDR2 is SVGIG (reference sequence). This CDR3 is built from 14 residues. The CDR3 here is CAWSVPGLYYGYTF. The CDR3 DNA is TGTGCCTGGAGTGTACCAGGACTTTACTATGGCTACACCTTC.

This chain uses TRBV29-1 with TRBJ2-7; TRBD1 agrees at 8 bases. This CDR3 has 13 residues. The trim removed 8 bases at V and 6 bases at J, leaving 12 bases unmatched. CDR1 and CDR2 (germline): SQVTM, ANQGSEA. CDR3: CSPGGQASIEQYF. CDR3 in DNA: TGCAGCCCAGGGGGACAGGCCTCAATCGAGCAGTACTTC.

The CDR3 spells CASSSEWGQNTDTQYF. The CDR3 region has the DNA TGTGCCAGCAGTTCCGAGTGGGGGCAAAACACAGATACGCAGTATTTT. The genes are TRBV6-6 and TRBJ2-3; weak D call: TRBD1 (6 bases). This CDR3 contains 16 residues. CDR1 is MNHNY and CDR2 is SVGAGI in the germline V gene (reference sequence). V gave up 4 bases and J gave up 2 bases, with 16 bases separating them.